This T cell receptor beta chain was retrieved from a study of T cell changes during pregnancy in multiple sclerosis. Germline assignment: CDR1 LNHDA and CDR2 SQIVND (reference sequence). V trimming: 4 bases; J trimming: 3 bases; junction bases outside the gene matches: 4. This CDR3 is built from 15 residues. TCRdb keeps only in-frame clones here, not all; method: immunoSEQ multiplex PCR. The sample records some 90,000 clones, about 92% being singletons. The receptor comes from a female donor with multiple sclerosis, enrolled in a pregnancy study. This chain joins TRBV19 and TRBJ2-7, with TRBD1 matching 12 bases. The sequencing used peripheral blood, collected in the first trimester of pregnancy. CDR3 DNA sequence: TGTGCCAGTAGTAAAGGGACAGGGGGCAACTACGAGCAGTACTTC. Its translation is CASSKGTGGNYEQYF. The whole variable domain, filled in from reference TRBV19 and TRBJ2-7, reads DGGITQSPKYLFRKEGQNVTLSCEQNLNHDAMYWYRQDPGQGLRLIYYSQIVNDFQKGDIAEGYSVSREKKESFPLTVTSAQKNPTAFYLCASSKGTGGNYEQYFGPGTRLTVT.